The present entry profiles one T cell receptor beta chain with its context. V was clipped by 4 bases and J by 6 bases, with 16 bases between them. Germline V gene lookup returns CDR1 SGHVS and CDR2 FNYEAQ. The CDR3 is made up of 14 amino acids. The data derive from a study of PD-L1 blockade in urothelial cancer. Overall study: Patients commenced intravenous atezolizumab, 1,200 mg every 3 weeks, around 2014. Median T cell yield per blood sample was about 150,000 cells.

The data were produced by immunoSEQ multiplex PCR, yet TCRdb's version contains in-frame clones alone and is incomplete. The sample has about 56,000 clones, roughly 84% seen once; the top ten hold roughly 2.9%. V is TRBV7-6 and J is TRBJ2-7; the D gene is possibly TRBD1 (5 bases). The receptor was isolated from a middle-aged man with urothelial cancer. Sample: PBMCs, taken around atezolizumab (anti-PD-L1) treatment. The CDR3: CASSSDQGIVEQYF. The CDR3, as DNA: TGTGCCAGCAGCTCCGACCAGGGAATCGTCGAGCAGTACTTC.